These 22 T cell receptor beta chains share one sample of origin, sequenced in a study of Graves' ophthalmopathy and Graves' hyperthyroidism. Amplified TCR beta CDR3 regions were obtained using RNA transcripts as template. The library came from an HTBI-primed first-round RT-PCR and a second-round multiplex PCR. MiXCR, run by TCRdb on the multiplex PCR reads, gives a single entry per CDR3 protein. The sample consists of approximately 37,000 distinct CDR3 sequences, over 40% of them appearing once. Material for sequencing was peripheral blood. The receptors come from an adult man with Graves' ophthalmopathy.

This clonotype has at least ten counts. Being one base from a much bigger clone, this may be a read error. This chain links TRBV20-1 with TRBJ1-2, with D possibly matching TRBD1 (6 bases). With 3 bases removed from V and 4 bases from J, the gap between germline ends came to 9 bases. CDR3 length equals 12 residues. Germline V gene data show CDR1 as DFQATT and CDR2 as SNEGSKA (reference sequence). CDR3 protein: CSASGGTYGYTF. For the CDR3, the DNA is TGCAGTGCTAGTGGGGGCACCTATGGCTACACCTTC.

In its sample, this clonotype ranks as medium-sized. A read error may account for a junction end that differs from germline. The DNA of the CDR3 is TGTGCTAGCAGCTTGCAGGGGGCCCACGAGCAGTACTTC. It specifies CASSLQGAHEQYF. The gene calls are TRBV7-7 and TRBJ2-7; 8 bases are a match to TRBD1. This CDR3 has 13 amino acids. Germline V gene data show CDR1 as SSHAT and CDR2 as FNYEAQ (reference sequence).

Ten or more counts support this clonotype. V is TRBV6-5 and J is TRBJ2-7, with D uncertain. The CDR3 runs to 14 residues. CDR1 and CDR2 from the germline V gene are MNHEY and SVGAGI. V was shortened by 6 bases and J by 3 bases, with 15 bases between the two germline ends. This chain's CDR3 is CASRLGRPRYEQYF. DNA of the CDR3: TGTGCCAGCAGACTCGGAAGACCCCGCTACGAGCAGTACTTC.

This CDR3 reads CASSDGGHTTNGEKLFF. The CDR3 DNA follows: TGTGCCAGCAGCGACGGGGGACACACCACTAATGGTGAAAAACTGTTTTTT. The chain couples TRBV7-9 to TRBJ1-4; D possibly corresponds to TRBD1 (6 bases). V was cut by 5 bases and J by 7 bases, with 23 bases left in between. CDR3 length: 17 residues. Germline V gene sequence: CDR1 SEHNR, CDR2 FQNEAQ (reference sequence).

Ten or more counts support this clonotype. J is TRBJ1-4 and V is TRBV4-2; weak D call: TRBD1 (5 bases). V was pared by 7 bases and J by 0 bases, with 12 bases between. The germline CDR1 and CDR2 sequences are LGHNA and YNFKEQ. CDR3 length equals 15 residues. CDR3 amino acids: CASNLWDSTNEKLFF. The DNA for the CDR3 is TGTGCCAGCAACTTATGGGACTCAACTAATGAAAAACTGTTTTTT.

There are many counts of this clonotype. The chain couples TRBV10-1 to TRBJ2-2, with D maybe TRBD2 (7 bases). In germline, CDR1 is WNHNN, CDR2 SYGVQD (reference sequence). CDR3 size: 16 residues. The ends were cut back, 10 bases at V and 4 bases at J, with 22 bases in the middle. The CDR3 DNA sequence: TGCGCCACTTACGGAGGGGGGGGGGTGGGCACCGGGGAGCTGTTTTTT. Translation gives CATYGGGGVGTGELFF.

The chain combines TRBV7-2 with TRBJ1-1; no clear D. The length of the CDR3 is 14 residues. The ends were cut back, 2 bases at V and 0 bases at J, with 7 bases in the middle. From germline, CDR1 is SGHTA and CDR2 FQGNSA. This CDR3 is CASSLTTLNTEAFF. The CDR3 nucleotides are TGTGCCAGCAGCTTAACGACCTTGAACACTGAAGCTTTCTTT.

There are many counts of this clonotype. The chain has TRBV5-8 and TRBJ1-2; D remains ambiguous. Trimming left V 1 base short and J 0 bases short, with 10 bases between. CDR3 length: 15 residues. The germline V gene has CDR1 SGHTS and CDR2 YDEGEE. CDR3 protein: CASSLITETNYGYTF. In DNA form, the CDR3 reads TGTGCCAGCAGCTTGATAACGGAAACTAACTATGGCTACACCTTC.

The chain employs TRBV5-1 and TRBJ1-6; D remains ambiguous. The CDR3 extends over 15 amino acids. Germline assignment: CDR1 SGHRS and CDR2 YFSETQ. V was trimmed by 4 bases and J by 7 bases, leaving 15 bases between them. CDR3 bases: TGCGCCAGCAGCCTAAGTGCGGACGTAAATTCACCCCTCCACTTT. Residues: CASSLSADVNSPLHF.

The rearrangement joins TRBV9 to TRBJ1-2, with D tentatively TRBD1 (5 bases). The V gene lost 3 bases and the J gene lost 3 bases, with 30 bases spanning the gap. The CDR3 extends over 20 amino acids. Germline V lookup: CDR1 SGDLS, CDR2 YYNGEE. The CDR3 nucleotides are TGTGCCAGCAGCGCTCAGAGACCGACAGAACCCTTTCGGTTAGACTATGGCTACACCTTC. Residues: CASSAQRPTEPFRLDYGYTF.

Many counts were recorded for this clonotype. The V gene is TRBV5-5, the J gene TRBJ2-3; D ambiguous. V lost 1 base and J lost 2, with 5 bases in between. The length of the CDR3 is 13 residues. Germline CDR1 and CDR2: SGHKS and YYEKEE (reference sequence). The CDR3 reads CASSLIATDTQYF. In DNA form, the CDR3 reads TGTGCCAGCAGCTTGATAGCCACAGATACGCAGTATTTT.

This clonotype is medium-sized (0.01 to 0.1%) within its sample. The CDR3 region is CAISGGVDYGYTF. CDR3 DNA: TGTGCCATCAGTGGAGGGGTTGACTATGGCTACACCTTC. The chain couples TRBV10-3 to TRBJ1-2; a possible D gene is TRBD1 (5 bases). Germline V gene sequence: CDR1 ENHRY, CDR2 SYGVKD. V shed 4 bases and J shed 3 bases, with 9 bases lying between them. This CDR3 contains 13 residues.

This clonotype occurred once. The chain combines TRBV7-9 with TRBJ1-6; TRBD1 is a possible D gene (5 bases). The CDR3 contains 15 residues. Germline V gene data show CDR1 as SEHNR and CDR2 as FQNEAQ (reference sequence). Between the trimmed V and J ends, which lost 0 bases and 5 bases, there was a span of 8 bases. The DNA for the CDR3 is TGTGCCAGCAGCTTAGCGGGGCTTAATAATTCACCCCTCCACTTT. The encoded protein is CASSLAGLNNSPLHF.

This clonotype was counted ten times or more. V is TRBV20-1 and J is TRBJ2-3, with a weak D call TRBD1 (5 bases). The V end lost 0 bases, the J end lost 6 bases, and 10 bases lay between the germline ends. This CDR3 has 13 amino acids. From germline, CDR1 is DFQATT and CDR2 SNEGSKA (reference sequence). The CDR3 nucleotides are TGCAGTGCTAGAGATTTTAAGGGGGATACGCAGTATTTT. The encoded protein is CSARDFKGDTQYF.

J is TRBJ1-5 and V is TRBV19; 10 nucleotides agree with TRBD1. Trimming removed 6 bases from V and 11 bases from J; junction bases left unmatched: 16. The CDR3 sequence is 16 residues long. In germline, CDR1 is LNHDA, CDR2 SQIVND (reference sequence). CDR3 region: CASRPTGGATQETQHF. The CDR3 nucleotides read TGTGCCAGTAGGCCGACAGGGGGCGCAACCCAGGAGACCCAGCATTTT.

This clonotype was counted many times. The J gene is TRBJ2-4, the V gene TRBV5-1; 11 bases are a match to TRBD2. The CDR3 runs to 18 residues. Per germline, CDR1 SGHRS and CDR2 YFSETQ. V lost 4 bases, J lost 0 bases, and 9 bases stayed unmatched. CDR3 nucleotide sequence: TGCGCCAGCAGCCCGGGACTAGCGGAGAGACTAGCCAAAAACATTCAGTACTTC. It specifies CASSPGLAERLAKNIQYF.

The chain is built from TRBV7-2 and TRBJ2-1, with 8 bases fitting TRBD2. Trimming took 5 bases from V and 7 from J; bases not matched to a gene: 7. CDR1 is SGHTA and CDR2 is FQGNSA in the germline V gene. The CDR3 length is 14 residues. The CDR3 loop is CASSRGGTTNEQFF. CDR3 nucleotide sequence: TGTGCCAGCAGCCGGGGGGGAACAACTAATGAGCAGTTCTTC.

Ten or more counts support this clonotype. The rearrangement uses TRBV4-1 and TRBJ2-3; no definite D call. Germline CDR1 reads MGHRA; CDR2 reads YSYEKL. The ends were cut back, 2 bases at V and 2 bases at J, with 14 bases in the middle. The CDR3 extends over 16 amino acids. CDR3 DNA sequence: TGCGCCAGCAGCCAAATACACTTGGTCGCCACAGATACGCAGTATTTT. This gives the protein CASSQIHLVATDTQYF.

V and J are TRBV24-1 and TRBJ2-2; D is perhaps TRBD1 (5 bases). The length of the CDR3 is 14 residues. Germline V CDR1 and CDR2: KGHDR, SFDVKD. Trimming took 5 bases from V and 7 from J, leaving 13 bases between them. CDR3 amino acids: CATSAQIRVGELFF. The CDR3 bases are TGTGCCACCAGTGCTCAAATCAGGGTCGGGGAGCTGTTTTTT.

This clonotype was seen a single time. The chain links TRBV20-1 to TRBJ2-7; D is tentatively TRBD1 or TRBD2 (6 bases each). This CDR3 contains 14 residues. Deletions cut 1 base from V and 3 bases from J, with 13 bases between. Germline CDR1 reads DFQATT; CDR2 reads SNEGSKA (reference sequence). The CDR3 sequence: CSARVSGANYEQYF. The CDR3 nucleotides are TGCAGTGCTAGAGTGTCGGGGGCGAACTACGAGCAGTACTTC.

This clonotype was detected ten times or more. The rearrangement links TRBV20-1 to TRBJ2-3; TRBD2 matches at 14 bases. V shed 6 bases, J shed 2 bases, and the junction held 7 bases outside the gene matches. The CDR3 runs to 16 residues. Per the germline V gene, CDR1 is DFQATT and CDR2 is SNEGSKA (reference sequence). The CDR3 DNA reads as TGCAGTGCCGATGGACTAGCGGGGGGTTACACAGATACGCAGTATTTT. It codes for CSADGLAGGYTDTQYF.

This clonotype was detected ten times or more. This may come from a read error, since a much larger clone is one base off. The genes are TRBV7-6 and TRBJ2-2, with D perhaps given as TRBD1 or TRBD2 (6 bases each). The CDR3 is made up of 17 amino acids. Germline CDR1 is SGHVS and CDR2 is FNYEAQ. Here the CDR3 reads CASSLASSGAATGGLFF. The CDR3 coding sequence is TGTGCCAGCAGCTTAGCCTCGTCGGGGGCTGCCACCGGGGGGCTGTTTTTT.